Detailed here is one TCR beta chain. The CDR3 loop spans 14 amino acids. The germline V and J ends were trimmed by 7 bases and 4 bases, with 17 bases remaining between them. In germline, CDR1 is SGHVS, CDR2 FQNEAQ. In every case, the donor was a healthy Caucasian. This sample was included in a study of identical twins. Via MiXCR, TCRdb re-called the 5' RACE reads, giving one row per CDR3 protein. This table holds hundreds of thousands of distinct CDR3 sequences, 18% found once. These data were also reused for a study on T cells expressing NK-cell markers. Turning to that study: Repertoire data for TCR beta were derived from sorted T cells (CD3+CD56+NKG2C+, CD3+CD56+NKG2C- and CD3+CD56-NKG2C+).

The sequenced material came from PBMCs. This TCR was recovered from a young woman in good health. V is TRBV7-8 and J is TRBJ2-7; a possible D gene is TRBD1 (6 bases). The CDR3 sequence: CASNPQGSYYEQYF. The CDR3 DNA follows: TGTGCCAGCAACCCACAGGGCTCATATTACGAGCAGTACTTC.